One and the same sample provided the 21 T cell receptor beta chains below, sequenced in a study of T cell responses to AZD1222 COVID-19 vaccine (dated by TCRdb to the early 2020s). Library preparation employed the immunoSEQ multiplex PCR assay. TCRdb re-hosts the immuneACCESS table, in-frame sequences only. Its copies lack some clones; in the studies checked, an unresolved V gene accounts for under half of them, and the cause for the rest is not known. For this sample the table gives under 95,000 clones, of which roughly 90% were detected only once. The biggest ten clones account for less than 9% of the sample. The time point tag for this specimen amounts to: about 28 days (+/-7) after the second vaccine dose. This specimen was peripheral blood, taken 28 days after the second AZD1222 dose. The receptors were gathered from an adult who received the AZD1222 COVID-19 vaccine.

The chain carries TRBV11-2 and TRBJ1-3, with D hard to call. V lost 6 bases and J lost 0, with 3 bases in between. CDR1 is SGHAT and CDR2 is FQNNGV in the germline V gene. The CDR3 loop spans 12 amino acids. The CDR3 nucleotides are TGTGCCAGCAGATTCTCTGGAAACACCATATATTTT. This translates into CASRFSGNTIYF.

The V gene is TRBV28, the J gene TRBJ2-7; tentatively, D is TRBD2 (6 bases). The length of the CDR3 is 12 residues. From germline, CDR1 is MDHEN and CDR2 SYDVKM. V was clipped by 5 bases and J by 3 bases, with 8 bases between them. DNA of the CDR3: TGTGCCAGCAGTACGGGACTCTACGAGCAGTACTTC. Translation: CASSTGLYEQYF.

The gene calls are TRBV11-3 and TRBJ2-7; TRBD1 matches 9 bases. J lost 6 bases, V lost 5 bases, and 11 bases had no gene match. CDR1 SGHNT and CDR2 YENEEA come from the germline V gene. The length of the CDR3 is 15 residues. Here the CDR3 DNA reads TGTGCCAGCAGCCCCCGACCGGGACAGGGAGCCGAGCAGTACTTC. It is translated as CASSPRPGQGAEQYF.

CDR3 bases: TGTGCCAGCAGTTTATGGGCGCGGGTAGCGGGTAACAATGAGCAGTTCTTC. It codes for CASSLWARVAGNNEQFF. The chain employs TRBV27 and TRBJ2-1, with 7 bases matching TRBD2. This CDR3 has 17 residues. Per germline, CDR1 MNHEY and CDR2 SMNVEV (reference sequence). The trim removed 1 base at V and 5 bases at J, leaving 11 bases unmatched.

This clone was counted a few times. The rearrangement links TRBV4-3 to TRBJ2-1; D call uncertain. Germline CDR1 is LGHNA and CDR2 is YSLEER. Trimming pared 4 bases from V and 6 bases from J, leaving 10 bases between. This CDR3 is 13 amino acids long. CDR3: CASSLTTFNEQFF. The CDR3 region has the DNA TGCGCCAGCAGCCTCACAACCTTCAATGAGCAGTTCTTC.

The V call is TRBV29-1, the J call TRBJ1-3; the match to TRBD1 covers 8 bases. This CDR3 has 15 residues. The V segment lost 0 bases and the J segment 8 bases; nucleotides outside the gene matches: 9. Germline CDR1 reads SQVTM; CDR2 reads ANQGSEA. CDR3 loop: CSVEDRSGGLDTIYF. CDR3 nucleotide sequence: TGCAGCGTTGAAGATAGATCAGGGGGCCTTGACACCATATATTTT. The variable domain in full, completed from reference TRBV29-1 and TRBJ1-3, reads SAVISQKPSRDICQRGTSLTIQCQVDSQVTMMFWYRQQPGQSLTLIATANQGSEATYESGFVIDKFPISRPNLTFSTLTVSNMSPEDSSIYLCSVEDRSGGLDTIYFGEGSWLTVV.

The V and J genes are TRBV2 and TRBJ1-1, with D perhaps matching TRBD1 (6 bases). V was cut by 1 base and J by 3 bases, with 15 bases left in between. This CDR3 has 16 amino acids. The germline gives CDR1 SNHLY, CDR2 FYNNEI. The CDR3 region is CASSEGLWGRDTEAFF. For the CDR3, the DNA is TGTGCCAGCAGTGAAGGGTTGTGGGGGCGGGACACTGAAGCTTTCTTT.

The count of this clone is one. This chain links TRBV4-2 with TRBJ2-7; the match to TRBD2 covers 11 bases. This CDR3 is 16 amino acids long. From germline, CDR1 is LGHNA and CDR2 YNFKEQ. Trimming took 0 bases from V and 5 from J; bases not matched to a gene: 6. In DNA, the CDR3 is TGTGCCAGCAGCCAAGATGCAACTAGCGGGAGCGACGAGCAGTACTTC. The encoded protein is CASSQDATSGSDEQYF.

The rearrangement links TRBV5-1 to TRBJ2-1; D is ambiguous. V dropped 2 bases and J dropped 10 bases, with 10 bases sitting between them. The germline V gene encodes CDR1 SGHRS and CDR2 YFSETQ. The length of the CDR3 is 12 residues. CDR3 DNA sequence: TGCGCCAGCAGCTTATCGTTGCGGGAGCAGTTCTTC. Protein: CASSLSLREQFF.

The genes are TRBV3-1 (or the pseudogene TRBV3-2) and TRBJ2-7; D ambiguous. This CDR3 spans 14 amino acids. V was pared by 1 base and J by 2 bases, with 9 bases between. The germline V gene has CDR1 LGHDT and CDR2 YNNKEL (reference sequence). The CDR3 protein is CASSQGFQTYEQYF. The CDR3 DNA follows: TGTGCCAGCAGCCAAGGGTTCCAAACCTACGAGCAGTACTTC.

This chain links TRBV27 with TRBJ1-1, with TRBD1 as a possible D gene (6 bases). Trimming left V 6 bases short and J 4 bases short, with 24 bases between. The germline CDR1 and CDR2 sequences are MNHEY and SMNVEV (reference sequence). The CDR3 is 17 amino acids. CDR3: CASRTPRGGGRVTEAFF. CDR3 bases: TGTGCCAGCAGGACACCTCGGGGCGGGGGGCGCGTCACTGAAGCTTTCTTT.

The rearrangement joins TRBV19 to TRBJ1-1; no clear D gene. Looked up from germline, CDR1 is LNHDA and CDR2 is SQIVND (reference sequence). V lost 3 bases and J 0 bases, leaving 17 bases between the germline ends. The CDR3 extends over 17 amino acids. The CDR3 protein is CASSIASRGQMNTEAFF. CDR3 sequence (DNA): TGTGCCAGTAGTATTGCCTCACGAGGGCAGATGAACACTGAAGCTTTCTTT.

The chain carries TRBV3-1 (or the pseudogene TRBV3-2) and TRBJ1-2, with D tentatively TRBD1 (5 bases). The CDR3 has 16 amino acids. The V end was cut by 0 bases, the J end by 4 bases, with 15 bases between. Germline CDR1 reads LGHDT; CDR2 reads YNNKEL (reference sequence). The CDR3 spells CASSQDGRGLLYGYTF. CDR3 sequence (DNA): TGTGCCAGCAGCCAAGATGGTCGGGGCCTTCTCTATGGCTACACCTTC.

The CDR3: CASTLFGGIPPTEAFF. CDR3 DNA sequence: TGTGCCAGCACCCTATTCGGGGGTATACCTCCCACTGAAGCTTTCTTT. The rearrangement joins TRBV2 to TRBJ1-1; D possibly corresponds to TRBD1 (5 bases). There are 16 residues in the CDR3. Deletions cut 7 bases from V and 4 bases from J, with 22 bases between. Germline loops: CDR1 SNHLY, CDR2 FYNNEI. The full variable domain, in which reference TRBV2 and TRBJ1-1 provide the parts outside the CDR3, is EPEVTQTPSHQVTQMGQEVILRCVPISNHLYFYWYRQILGQKVEFLVSFYNNEISEKSEIFDDQFSVERPDGSNFTLKIRSTKLEDSAMYFCASTLFGGIPPTEAFFGQGTRLTVV.

The chain employs TRBV11-2 and TRBJ2-6, with D tentatively TRBD1 (5 bases). Trimming left V 1 base short and J 0 bases short, with 16 bases between. The CDR3 totals 19 residues. Germline CDR1 is SGHAT and CDR2 is FQNNGV. This chain's CDR3 is CASSLGFRVLGSGANVLTF. The CDR3 nucleotides read TGTGCCAGCAGCTTAGGCTTCAGGGTCTTGGGCTCTGGGGCCAACGTCCTGACTTTC.

The genes are TRBV28 and TRBJ2-7; D unclear. V lost 8 bases and J 5 bases, leaving 16 bases between the germline ends. Germline V gene data show CDR1 as MDHEN and CDR2 as SYDVKM. This CDR3 region has 13 residues. The CDR3: CASRYPGAHEQYF. The CDR3 DNA reads as TGTGCCAGCCGCTACCCAGGCGCCCACGAGCAGTACTTC.

Here the CDR3 DNA reads TGTGCCACCAGCCTCCGGACAGGGAAGGGTGAGCAGTTCTTC. Its protein is CATSLRTGKGEQFF. The V gene is TRBV15, the J gene TRBJ2-1, with 8 nucleotides matching TRBD1. There are 14 residues in the CDR3. Germline CDR1 LNHNV, CDR2 YYDKDF (reference sequence). J lost 9 bases, V lost 5 bases, and 9 bases had no gene match.

V and J are TRBV7-9 and TRBJ2-5, with TRBD2 matching over 9 bases. Germline values: CDR1 SEHNR, CDR2 FQNEAQ (reference sequence). CDR3 size: 14 residues. V trimming: 2 bases; J trimming: 5 bases; junction bases outside the gene matches: 3. The CDR3 reads CASSLTSGPETQYF. The CDR3 DNA follows: TGTGCCAGCAGCTTAACTAGCGGGCCGGAGACCCAGTACTTC.

This chain connects TRBV29-1 to TRBJ1-2; the match to TRBD1 covers 9 bases. Germline-derived CDR1 and CDR2 are SQVTM and ANQGSEA. The CDR3 has 15 residues. With V trimmed by 4 bases and J by 0 bases, 6 bases remained unmatched. CDR3 in amino acids: CSVGLGTGPNYGYTF. The CDR3 DNA follows: TGCAGCGTTGGGTTAGGGACAGGGCCTAACTATGGCTACACCTTC.

This clone was seen only a few times. The chain employs TRBV29-1 and TRBJ2-5, with TRBD2 as a possible D gene (6 bases). V was cut by 6 bases and J by 5 bases, with 19 bases left in between. Germline CDR1 and CDR2: SQVTM and ANQGSEA. The CDR3 loop spans 14 amino acids. The CDR3 here is CSVVERGSWETQYF. The CDR3 DNA follows: TGCAGCGTGGTGGAACGGGGGTCTTGGGAGACCCAGTACTTC.

This clone was recorded once. This chain links TRBV19 with TRBJ2-2; 8 nucleotides align to TRBD1. Losses at the gene ends were 0 bases for V and 5 bases for J; bases not matched to a gene: 2. Germline-derived CDR1 and CDR2 are LNHDA and SQIVND (reference sequence). The CDR3 has 15 amino acids. DNA of the CDR3: TGTGCCAGTAGTATAGAGGACAGGGATACCGGGGAGCTGTTTTTT. Its protein is CASSIEDRDTGELFF.